This TCR beta chain came from a study of cytomegalovirus exposure and HLA in healthy donors. PCR involved 60 Vbeta and 13 Jbeta primers. Original handling: Counted up in a later analysis, unique TCR beta chains came to some 75 million, with around 11 million shared. Data came from immunoSEQ multiplex PCR; TCRdb stores just in-frame clones and leaves some out. D and trimming were read from the DNA, whereas the V and J calls and clone size are those reported in that table. The sample records 160,000 or so clones, about 80% being singletons. CDR1 is SNHLY and CDR2 is FYNNEI in the germline V gene. This CDR3 is 13 amino acids long. Losses at the gene ends were 8 bases for V and 6 bases for J; bases not matched to a gene: 8. Whole-study results and caveats: While the bulk of TCR sequences proved rare, some public TCRs turned up in many donors. Accurate HLA-A and HLA-B prediction from TCR beta sequences was reported for most subjects.

Points on this clone: What it binds is not known.

Sequences were obtained from PBMCs. The chain links TRBV2 to TRBJ1-2; TRBD1 matches 8 bases. The receptor was isolated from a woman in her thirties or forties in good health and CMV-seronegative. In DNA, the CDR3 is TGTGCCAGCCAGAGGACAGGGAAGCATGGCTACACCTTC. It yields the protein CASQRTGKHGYTF.